This T cell receptor (beta chain) emerged from a study of PD-L1 blockade in urothelial cancer (dated by TCRdb to 2016 to 2017). For the study in its entirety: All patients started therapy in about 2014 and received atezolizumab 1,200 mg intravenously every 3 weeks. About 90% of the 29 patients were identified as males with urothelial cancer of bladder origin, and a prior smoking history was reported by 18 of 29 patients. An ECOG performance status of 0 or 1 was recorded for the patients, and 0 to 3 prior chemotherapy regimens had been received by the patients. Blood samples were analyzed at 3 weeks after treatment start (second dose) and at 6 weeks after treatment start. Blood samples yielded a median of 141,255 T cells and around 80,000 unique TCRs, with median clonality approximately 0.08. The study, an exploratory multi-omic analysis, examined somatic, immune and clinical correlates of response to PD-L1 blockade with atezolizumab in urothelial cancer. Pretreatment tumor samples, along with matched peripheral blood serially collected before and after atezolizumab treatment, were subjected to TCR sequencing. Durable clinical benefit was defined as a progression-free survival longer than 6 months, and TCR features were additionally tested against progression-free survival and overall survival. In the same patients, pretreatment tumors underwent whole exome sequencing and RNA sequencing in addition to TCR sequencing. Fewer than ten patients achieved durable clinical benefit and some 21 did not. Some 29 patients had pretreatment blood TCR-seq, 24 had at least one posttreatment blood collection, and 24 had tumor TCR-seq. On the study overall, not on this receptor specifically: Improved progression-free and overall survival was associated with having pretreatment peripheral blood TCR clonality below the median. Patients with durable benefit showed greater expansion of tumor-associated TCR clones in peripheral blood 3 weeks after starting treatment (n ≈ 21, p = 0.022). Because the sample size was small (n of about 30) and many exploratory analyses were performed, the results are intended to be hypothesis-generating.

To estimate absolute template abundance from read counts, synthetic TCR analog templates were spiked into each PCR. The immunoSEQ assay was used to amplify TCRbeta CDR3 regions from genomic DNA with bias-controlled V and J gene primers. Sequencing of rearranged TCRbeta segments was done at approximately 20X coverage. As for the authors' bioinformatics: Clustering was used to correct sequencing errors, and CDR3s were annotated against IMGT to assign V, D and J genes. Only productive TCRbeta rearrangements were used in downstream analyses, excluding out-of-frame or stop-codon sequences. To compute clonality, Shannon entropy was normalized by the log of the number of unique productive sequences and then subtracted from one. Clones differing between time points or between blood and tumor were identified using Fisher's exact test with Benjamini-Hochberg correction, with an adjusted p below 0.01 applied as the threshold. What TCRdb holds here is the immuneACCESS table cut down to in-frame rearrangements. Part of the clones is not present; checked against another copy, under half of the missing clones reflect an unresolved V gene, and the others are unexplained. Clone size and V and J calls were adopted from that table, with D and trimming inferred from the DNA. The sample table contains 71,000 or so clones; only one count was recorded for 85% to 90% of them. Around 3.4% of the sample belongs to the ten largest clones.

The cohort included 25 to 30 patients with locally advanced or metastatic urothelial carcinoma who were treated at Memorial Sloan Kettering on a trial protocol. Peripheral blood mononuclear cells were collected pretreatment and during treatment, with between 1 and 8 total time points per patient. The Qiagen DNeasy Blood extraction kit was used to purify genomic DNA from total PBMCs and tumor samples. PBMCs were collected pretreatment and during treatment, and were isolated and stored as previously described. This clone has more than one count but fewer than ten. Its antigen has not been determined. Base qualities are missing; no much larger clone stands one base away. CDR1 and CDR2 are drawn from the germline V gene (reference sequence): GTSNPN, SVGIG. The CDR3 holds 15 amino acids from the cysteine to the phenylalanine. The sequence is cut down to CDR3 DNA, 45 bases in frame from base 1. V is reduced by 3 bases and J by 4 bases, leaving a spacing of 18 bases between them.

The origin of this receptor is a man aged 55 to 69 with urothelial cancer. The specimen was PBMCs, collected around atezolizumab (anti-PD-L1) treatment. Recombination connected TRBV30 to TRBJ2-5, with TRBD2 as a weak D call on 6 bases. The nucleotides read TGTGCCTGGAGGCTAAAGTCCCAGGGAGGAGAGACCCAGTACTTC. It is translated as CAWRLKSQGGETQYF.